One sample yielded the 20 T cell receptor beta chains listed below, sequenced in a study of T cells after yellow fever vaccination. One entry per CDR3 protein results from TCRdb running MiXCR on the 5' RACE reads. The table includes a few hundred thousand distinct CDR3 sequences, approximately 4% detected once. The source material was PBMCs, sampled 5 days after the yellow fever booster vaccination. The receptor set was obtained from a man aged 18 to 35 who received the YFV17D yellow fever vaccine.

The CDR3 coding sequence is TGTGCCAGCACATCCGGGACGTCGGATTCACCCCTCCACTTT. Encoded protein: CASTSGTSDSPLHF. This chain joins TRBV25-1 and TRBJ1-6, with D possibly TRBD1 on 5 matching bases. Looked up from germline, CDR1 is MGHDK and CDR2 is SYGVNS. With 7 bases removed from V and 8 bases from J, the gap between germline ends came to 15 bases. The CDR3 runs to 14 residues.

This clonotype was counted only a few times. The chain has TRBV30 and TRBJ1-3; D ambiguous. The CDR3 totals 17 residues. Deletions cut 0 bases from V and 2 bases from J, with 17 bases between. Germline V gives CDR1 GTSNPN, CDR2 SVGIG (reference sequence). The CDR3 loop is CAWSVQSGWSPGNTIYF. In nucleotides, the CDR3 is TGTGCCTGGAGTGTACAATCGGGGTGGTCTCCTGGAAACACCATATATTTT.

This clonotype was observed many times. The CDR3 here is CSAIGRDSTPRANTGELFF. The CDR3 coding sequence is TGCAGTGCTATCGGCAGGGACTCTACCCCTCGCGCGAACACCGGGGAGCTGTTTTTT. The chain carries TRBV20-1 and TRBJ2-2; tentatively, D is TRBD2 (6 bases). The CDR3 sequence is 19 residues long. CDR1 DFQATT and CDR2 SNEGSKA come from the germline V gene (reference sequence). The V and J ends lost 4 bases and 0 bases respectively, with 24 bases between them.

This clonotype has only a few counts. The rearrangement links TRBV5-6 to TRBJ2-7, with D maybe TRBD2 (5 bases). The CDR3 sequence is 14 residues long. V was cut by 3 bases and J by 3 bases, with 13 bases left in between. Germline V gene lookup returns CDR1 SGHDT and CDR2 YYEEEE. For the CDR3, the DNA is TGTGCCAGCAGCTGGACTGGTCCCTACTACGAGCAGTACTTC. This encodes CASSWTGPYYEQYF.

The gene calls are TRBV4-3 and TRBJ2-7; TRBD1 agrees at 7 bases. The germline gives CDR1 LGHNA, CDR2 YSLEER. The CDR3 extends over 13 amino acids. V gave up 4 bases and J gave up 3 bases; unmatched junction bases: 3. The CDR3 is CASSRQGYYEQYF. The CDR3 region has the DNA TGCGCCAGCAGCCGACAGGGATACTACGAGCAGTACTTC.

This clonotype was observed a handful of times. This chain connects TRBV4-1 to TRBJ2-7, with D unclear. V lost 0 bases, J lost 6 bases, and 9 bases lay in between. Per the germline V gene, CDR1 is MGHRA and CDR2 is YSYEKL. The CDR3 is 13 amino acids. CDR3 amino acids: CASSQDSWTEQYF. CDR3 coding DNA: TGCGCCAGCAGCCAAGATTCCTGGACCGAGCAGTACTTC.

The chain employs TRBV18 and TRBJ2-3; D is unclear. The V and J ends lost 0 bases and 6 bases respectively, with 16 bases between them. CDR3 length: 16 amino acids. Germline loops: CDR1 KGHSH, CDR2 LQKENI. The CDR3 protein is CASSPPGWDGRDTQYF. CDR3 nucleotide sequence: TGTGCCAGCTCACCACCTGGTTGGGATGGAAGGGATACGCAGTATTTT.

A note on this clonotype: One junction end disagrees with the germline gene, perhaps due to a read error. This chain joins TRBV6-5 and TRBJ2-1, with TRBD2 matching 8 bases. The CDR3 spans 13 residues. The germline V gene encodes CDR1 MNHEY and CDR2 SVGAGI. CDR3 nucleotides: TGTGCCAGCACTTACGGGGGGGCCTCTGAGCAGTTCTTC. Amino acids: CASTYGGASEQFF.

V and J are TRBV7-2 and TRBJ1-5; D uncertain. Germline V gene lookup returns CDR1 SGHTA and CDR2 FQGNSA. The CDR3 totals 15 residues. The V end lost 4 bases, the J end lost 4 bases, and 14 bases lay between the germline ends. CDR3 bases: TGTGCCAGCAGCTACAGTAACGGCAGGAATCAGCCCCAGCATTTT. Its translation is CASSYSNGRNQPQHF.

This clonotype has only a few counts. The V call is TRBV20-1, the J call TRBJ1-2; 12 bases align to TRBD1. The V gene end was trimmed by 6 bases and the J gene end by 6 bases; junction bases not matched to a gene: 5. Looked up from germline, CDR1 is DFQATT and CDR2 is SNEGSKA (reference sequence). The CDR3 spans 13 residues. The CDR3 DNA is TGCAGTGCACCGGGACAGGGGGCTAATGGCTACACCTTC. It is translated as CSAPGQGANGYTF.

This clonotype was picked up a small number of times. DNA for the CDR3: TGTGCCAGCAGCTTAGCAGGGTTGGCTCCCACATACACTGAAGCTTTCTTT. Its protein is CASSLAGLAPTYTEAFF. This sequence joins TRBV7-9 and TRBJ1-1; D unclear. Trimming left V 0 bases short and J 3 bases short, with 17 bases between. The CDR3 length is 17 residues. CDR1 is SEHNR, CDR2 FQNEAQ, per germline (reference sequence).

This chain uses TRBV12-3 or TRBV12-4 with TRBJ2-5, with D maybe TRBD2 (5 bases). V lost 6 bases to trimming and J lost 5 bases, with 13 bases between them. The CDR3 length is 13 residues. CDR3 DNA sequence: TGTGCCAGCAGCCCCCAAAGAGGGGAGACCCAGTACTTC. It is translated as CASSPQRGETQYF.

The chain employs TRBV20-1 and TRBJ2-7; no reliable D call. The CDR3 has 16 amino acids. Per the germline V gene, CDR1 is DFQATT and CDR2 is SNEGSKA (reference sequence). V was clipped by 0 bases and J by 2 bases, with 17 bases between them. CDR3 in DNA: TGCAGTGCTAGAGATCGGACCGCAGGAATCACCTACGAGCAGTACTTC. Its protein is CSARDRTAGITYEQYF.

This clonotype was recorded a few times. This rearrangement joins TRBV7-9 to TRBJ2-5; 7 nucleotides agree with TRBD2. This CDR3 has 15 residues. J was trimmed by 1 base and V by 2 bases; bases with no gene match: 4. Germline V CDR1 and CDR2: SEHNR, FQNEAQ (reference sequence). Here the CDR3 DNA reads TGTGCCAGCAGCTTACCTGGGACTATCCAAGAGACCCAGTACTTC. This codes for CASSLPGTIQETQYF.

This chain connects TRBV4-2 to TRBJ1-2; a weak D match, TRBD1 (6 bases). V was cut by 0 bases and J by 13 bases, with 21 bases left in between. CDR3 length: 15 residues. CDR1 is LGHNA and CDR2 is YNFKEQ in the germline V gene. DNA for the CDR3: TGTGCCAGCAGCCAAGACCCCGGACACAGGGCAATTCGCACCTTC. Protein sequence: CASSQDPGHRAIRTF.

This clonotype turned up a few times. This chain uses TRBV5-6 with TRBJ2-3; D gene unclear. The V and J ends lost 7 bases and 1 base respectively, with 13 bases between them. The CDR3 sequence is 14 residues long. CDR1 is SGHDT, CDR2 YYEEEE, per germline. Here the CDR3 reads CASGREAGTDTQYF. In DNA form, the CDR3 reads TGTGCCAGCGGGCGAGAGGCGGGCACAGATACGCAGTATTTT.

This clonotype was seen ten or more times. The CDR3 nucleotides are TGTGCCAGCTCCATGCCGGGACAAGGGAGCAATGAGCAGTTCTTC. Protein sequence: CASSMPGQGSNEQFF. The chain has TRBV7-9 and TRBJ2-1, with D perhaps TRBD1 (6 bases). This CDR3 comprises 15 residues. Germline V gives CDR1 SEHNR, CDR2 FQNEAQ (reference sequence). The ends were cut back, 8 bases at V and 6 bases at J, with 20 bases in the middle.

The CDR3 loop reads CSAQAGTGGGDEQFF. In nucleotides, the CDR3 is TGCAGCGCCCAGGCCGGGACAGGGGGCGGCGATGAGCAGTTCTTC. The chain is built from TRBV29-1 and TRBJ2-1; 12 bases map to TRBD1. Losses at the gene ends were 7 bases for V and 8 bases for J; bases not matched to a gene: 12. This CDR3 has 15 residues. Per germline, CDR1 SQVTM and CDR2 ANQGSEA.

The J gene is TRBJ2-1, the V gene TRBV7-9, with TRBD1 matching over 9 bases. The CDR3 sequence is 16 residues long. The ends lost 1 base at V and 3 bases at J; junction bases unmatched: 4. Germline V lookup: CDR1 SEHNR, CDR2 FQNEAQ (reference sequence). In nucleotides, the CDR3 is TGTGCCAGCAGCTTAGGAGGGACAGGGATCTACAATGAGCAGTTCTTC. Its protein is CASSLGGTGIYNEQFF.

This clonotype appeared many times. J is TRBJ2-1 and V is TRBV5-1, with 9 positions matching TRBD2. Per germline, CDR1 SGHRS and CDR2 YFSETQ. Losses at the gene ends were 0 bases for V and 4 bases for J; bases not matched to a gene: 5. This CDR3 has 16 residues. The CDR3 DNA is TGCGCCAGCAGCTTGGCCTGGAGCGGGGGGTACAATGAGCAGTTCTTC. This gives the protein CASSLAWSGGYNEQFF.